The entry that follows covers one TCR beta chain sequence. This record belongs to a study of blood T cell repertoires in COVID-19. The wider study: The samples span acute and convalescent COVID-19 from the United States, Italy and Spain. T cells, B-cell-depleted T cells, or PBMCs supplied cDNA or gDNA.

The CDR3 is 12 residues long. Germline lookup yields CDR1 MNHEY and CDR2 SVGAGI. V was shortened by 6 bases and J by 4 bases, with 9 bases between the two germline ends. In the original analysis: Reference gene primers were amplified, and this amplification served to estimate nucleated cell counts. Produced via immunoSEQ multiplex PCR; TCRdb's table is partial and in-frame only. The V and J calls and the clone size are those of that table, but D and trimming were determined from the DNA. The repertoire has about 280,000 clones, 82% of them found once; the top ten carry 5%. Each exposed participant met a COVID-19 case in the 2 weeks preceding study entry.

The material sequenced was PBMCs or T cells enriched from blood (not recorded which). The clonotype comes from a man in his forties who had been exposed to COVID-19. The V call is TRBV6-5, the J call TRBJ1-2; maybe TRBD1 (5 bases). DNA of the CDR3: TGTGCCAGCAGCGCCGACAGCTATGGCTACACCTTC. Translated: CASSADSYGYTF.